Following are 23 T cell receptor beta chains from one sample sequenced in a study of CD8 T cells in ankylosing spondylitis. Study-wide points: A TCR beta motif of 7 to 9 highly homologous variants seemed to mark ankylosing spondylitis blood.

These receptors have no known antigen. TCRdb re-analysed the 5' RACE reads in MiXCR, keeping a single row per CDR3 protein. The data hold some 840,000 distinct CDR3 sequences, with 12% observed a single time. Sequenced input: blood, either unsorted or a sorted T cell fraction (not recorded which). The receptors come from a male donor with ankylosing spondylitis.

This clonotype was found a few times. This chain links TRBV18 with TRBJ1-3, with D possibly TRBD1 on 6 matching bases. Germline CDR1 is KGHSH and CDR2 is LQKENI. Trimming cost V 2 bases and J 3 bases, with 14 bases left between them. The CDR3 runs to 16 residues. The CDR3 nucleotides read TGTGCCAGCTCACCATTATCAGGGGCGGTTGGAAACACCATATATTTT. Amino acid sequence: CASSPLSGAVGNTIYF.

The table lists this clonotype with many counts. V gene TRBV12-3 or TRBV12-4 combines with J gene TRBJ1-2; D is possibly TRBD1 (5 bases). The CDR3 consists of 15 residues. V lost 5 bases, J lost 4 bases, and 17 bases lay in between. The CDR3 protein is CASSPRPGLGYGYTF. CDR3 in DNA: TGTGCCAGCAGTCCCCGCCCGGGGCTGGGCTATGGCTACACCTTC.

This clonotype was observed a few times. The rearrangement joins TRBV6-2 or TRBV6-3 to TRBJ2-1; 8 bases line up with TRBD2. Germline CDR1 and CDR2: MNHEY and SVGEGT. CDR3 size: 16 residues. After removal of 2 bases from V and 3 bases from J, the junction contained 6 bases not matched to a gene. CDR3 nucleotides: TGTGCCAGCAGTTACAATCCGGGACTAGTCTACAATGAGCAGTTCTTC. Encoded protein: CASSYNPGLVYNEQFF.

This clonotype showed up many times. This sequence joins TRBV20-1 and TRBJ2-7; possible D gene TRBD2, 6 bases. V was trimmed by 2 bases and J by 2 bases, leaving 13 bases between them. There are 14 residues in the CDR3. Germline CDR1 reads DFQATT; CDR2 reads SNEGSKA (reference sequence). This chain's CDR3 is CSARWGEATYEQYF. The DNA of the CDR3 is TGCAGTGCTAGATGGGGGGAGGCTACCTACGAGCAGTACTTC.

The rearrangement joins TRBV10-2 to TRBJ1-1; weak D call: TRBD1 (5 bases). The V and J ends lost 5 bases and 2 bases respectively, with 12 bases between them. The CDR3 loop spans 14 amino acids. CDR1 and CDR2 (germline): WSHSY, SAAADI. The CDR3 sequence is CASSRDPANTEAFF. CDR3 coding DNA: TGCGCCAGCAGTCGGGACCCCGCAAACACTGAAGCTTTCTTT.

This clonotype came up a few times. The chain couples TRBV4-3 to TRBJ2-7; a weak D match, TRBD1 (6 bases). The CDR3 has 15 amino acids. V dropped 2 bases and J dropped 7 bases, with 18 bases sitting between them. Germline V gives CDR1 LGHNA, CDR2 YSLEER. CDR3 coding DNA: TGCGCCAGCAGCCAACAACCCCAGGGGCAGGGAGAGCAGTACTTC. It translates to CASSQQPQGQGEQYF.

This clonotype was seen more than once but under ten times. The chain recombines TRBV12-3 or TRBV12-4 with TRBJ2-1; TRBD2 is a possible D gene (5 bases). Deletions cut 3 bases from V and 5 bases from J, with 11 bases between. This CDR3 has 14 amino acids. The DNA for the CDR3 is TGTGCCAGCAGTTTTAGAGGGTATAACAATGAGCAGTTCTTC. It specifies CASSFRGYNNEQFF.

The sample holds a few counts of this clonotype. This rearrangement joins TRBV5-1 to TRBJ1-2, with D perhaps TRBD1 (6 bases). The CDR3 spans 13 residues. Germline loops: CDR1 SGHRS, CDR2 YFSETQ. Trimming removed 7 bases at V and 5 bases at J, with 15 bases between. The CDR3 DNA reads TGCGCCAGCGGGACCCAGGACAGTTATGGCTACACCTTC. Amino acid sequence: CASGTQDSYGYTF.

This clonotype was seen more than once but under ten times. The gene calls are TRBV27 and TRBJ1-2; D remains unclear. Germline CDR1 reads MNHEY; CDR2 reads SMNVEV (reference sequence). This CDR3 comprises 11 residues. With 8 bases removed from V and 2 bases from J, the gap between germline ends came to 6 bases. The CDR3 is CASGINYGYTF. The CDR3 DNA reads TGTGCCAGCGGGATCAACTATGGCTACACCTTC.

This clonotype came up many times. The chain carries TRBV5-1 and TRBJ2-7; 7 bases match TRBD2. Looked up from germline, CDR1 is SGHRS and CDR2 is YFSETQ. V lost 1 base to trimming and J lost 4 bases; unmatched junction nucleotides: 5. The CDR3 sequence is 14 residues long. This CDR3 is CASSLQGGVYEQYF. As DNA, the CDR3 is TGCGCCAGCAGCTTGCAGGGAGGGGTTTACGAGCAGTACTTC.

The CDR3 coding sequence is TGTGCCAGCTCGCAGGGGCTAGGGAATGAGCAGTTCTTC. This codes for CASSQGLGNEQFF. V is TRBV18 and J is TRBJ2-1, with D perhaps TRBD1 (6 bases). Germline values: CDR1 KGHSH, CDR2 LQKENI. The CDR3 consists of 13 residues. The V end was cut by 6 bases, the J end by 7 bases, with 13 bases between.

The gene calls are TRBV14 and TRBJ2-3; D remains unclear. The CDR3 is made up of 15 amino acids. Germline CDR1 SGHDN, CDR2 FVKESK. Trimming cost V 4 bases and J 5 bases, with 16 bases left between them. The CDR3 spells CASSPPKASGDTQYF. CDR3 DNA: TGTGCCAGCAGCCCTCCTAAGGCCTCGGGAGATACGCAGTATTTT.

Concerning this clonotype itself: A clone one base away is much larger, so this may be a read error. The chain recombines TRBV11-2 with TRBJ2-1, with 9 bases aligning to TRBD2. The V gene's germline CDR1 is SGHAT and CDR2 FQNNGV. This CDR3 contains 20 residues. V trimming: 5 bases; J trimming: 10 bases; junction bases outside the gene matches: 27. DNA of the CDR3: TGTGCCAGCAGCCTAATCGGGTGGCTAGCGGGAACCACACGAACCCGGGAGCAGTTCTTC. Translating gives CASSLIGWLAGTTRTREQFF.

The rearrangement joins TRBV7-2 to TRBJ1-1; 7 nucleotides agree with TRBD1. V lost 4 bases, J lost 1 base, and 6 bases stayed unmatched. The CDR3 runs to 15 residues. CDR1 SGHTA and CDR2 FQGNSA come from the germline V gene. The CDR3 spells CASSSRQGGNTEAFF. The CDR3 DNA reads TGTGCCAGCAGCTCTCGACAGGGAGGGAACACTGAAGCTTTCTTT. Based on the CDR3 plus reference TRBV7-2 and TRBJ1-1, the full variable domain is GAGVSQSPSNKVTEKGKDVELRCDPISGHTALYWYRQSLGQGLEFLIYFQGNSAPDKSGLPSDRFSAERTGGSVSTLTIQRTQQEDSAVYLCASSSRQGGNTEAFFGQGTRLTVV.

The chain is built from TRBV11-2 and TRBJ2-7, with 7 bases fitting TRBD2. CDR3 length: 16 residues. The J segment lost 3 bases and the V segment lost 0 bases, leaving 8 bases of the junction unmatched. Germline lookup yields CDR1 SGHAT and CDR2 FQNNGV. The CDR3 loop reads CASSLEGGINYYEQYF. CDR3 nucleotides: TGTGCCAGCAGCTTAGAGGGGGGGATAAATTACTACGAGCAGTACTTC.

The table lists this clonotype with a few counts. The gene calls are TRBV20-1 and TRBJ2-7, with unresolved D. Germline CDR1 DFQATT, CDR2 SNEGSKA (reference sequence). The CDR3 consists of 14 residues. The ends were cut back, 1 base at V and 1 base at J, with 11 bases in the middle. The CDR3 DNA follows: TGCAGTGCTAGAGCAGCAGGCCTTTCCTACGAGCAGTACTTC. It codes for CSARAAGLSYEQYF.

In DNA, the CDR3 is TGCAGTGCTAGACGGCTAGCCTTCCCAACATACACAGATACGCAGTATTTT. It is translated as CSARRLAFPTYTDTQYF. This rearrangement joins TRBV20-1 to TRBJ2-3; D possibly corresponds to TRBD2 (5 bases). Germline CDR1 and CDR2: DFQATT and SNEGSKA (reference sequence). V lost 2 bases and J lost 2, with 20 bases in between. The CDR3 loop spans 17 amino acids.

The rearrangement links TRBV5-1 to TRBJ1-6; D might be TRBD1 (5 bases). The CDR3 covers 15 residues. Looked up from germline, CDR1 is SGHRS and CDR2 is YFSETQ. The V and J ends lost 4 bases and 8 bases respectively, with 16 bases between them. The CDR3 loop reads CASSPGGGKDSPLHF. For the CDR3, the DNA is TGCGCCAGCAGCCCGGGGGGGGGGAAGGATTCACCCCTCCACTTT.

This clonotype was counted between two and nine times. This chain joins TRBV21-1 and TRBJ1-2; the table assigns TRBD1, which was not confirmed against the DNA. TRBV21-1 is marked as a pseudogene. This CDR3 has 14 amino acids. The CDR3 loop is CASSKVYRATGYTF. Here the CDR3 DNA reads TGTGCCAGCAGCAAAGTGTACAGGGCTACGGGCTACACCTTC.

This clonotype was detected a few times. CDR3 bases: TGCAGTGCTAGAGAGGGACTAGCGGGACTCGATCGCACAGATACGCAGTATTTT. Amino acids: CSAREGLAGLDRTDTQYF. The chain employs TRBV20-1 and TRBJ2-3, with 13 bases matching TRBD2. The germline CDR1 and CDR2 sequences are DFQATT and SNEGSKA (reference sequence). After removal of 0 bases from V and 1 base from J, the junction contained 7 bases not matched to a gene. The CDR3 has 18 residues.

This clonotype has only a few counts. The chain has TRBV20-1 and TRBJ1-5, with 7 positions matching TRBD1. The germline gives CDR1 DFQATT, CDR2 SNEGSKA (reference sequence). The CDR3 consists of 15 residues. With V trimmed by 2 bases and J by 3 bases, 7 bases remained unmatched. CDR3 loop: CSARQGGGTNQPQHF. CDR3 DNA: TGCAGTGCTAGACAGGGAGGGGGCACCAATCAGCCCCAGCATTTT.

The chain is built from TRBV4-3 and TRBJ1-3; D gene unclear. Trimming pared 1 base from V and 2 bases from J, leaving 15 bases between. CDR1 and CDR2 from the germline V gene are LGHNA and YSLEER. The CDR3 consists of 17 residues. Here the CDR3 reads CASSQGLNRHAGNTIYF. DNA for the CDR3: TGCGCCAGCAGCCAAGGGCTCAACCGACACGCTGGAAACACCATATATTTT.

The rearrangement uses TRBV7-9 and TRBJ2-1; D unclear. Trimming stripped 2 bases from V and 5 bases from J, with 10 bases between. The length of the CDR3 is 14 residues. CDR1 SEHNR and CDR2 FQNEAQ come from the germline V gene (reference sequence). The CDR3 coding sequence is TGTGCCAGCAGCTTAAGTCCCCCAGACAATGAGCAGTTCTTC. It codes for CASSLSPPDNEQFF.